This T cell receptor (beta chain) was sequenced during a study of blood T cell repertoires in COVID-19. Looking at the study overall: COVID-19 samples, acute and convalescent, were from the United States, Italy and Spain.

V lost 4 bases and J 0 bases, leaving 9 bases between the germline ends. Germline CDR1 is KGHDR and CDR2 is SFDVKD. This CDR3 spans 14 amino acids. Clones were sequenced by immunoSEQ multiplex PCR, and TCRdb holds only the in-frame ones, with some missing. The data show about 88,000 clones, more than 90% seen once. The source material was peripheral blood. V is TRBV24-1 and J is TRBJ2-7; no firm D call. The clonotype comes from a man in his sixties with acute or convalescent COVID-19. The CDR3: CATSDRDNSYEQYF. CDR3 nucleotides: TGTGCCACCAGTGACAGAGACAACTCCTACGAGCAGTACTTC.